These 21 T cell receptor beta chains were sequenced from one sample in a study of blood T cell repertoires in COVID-19. Assay: immunoSEQ multiplex PCR; the TCRdb copy retains only in-frame clones and omits some. This sample has about 350,000 clones; roughly 90% occur once, and the top ten carry 2.5% to 3.5%. Sequenced sample: PBMCs or T cells enriched from blood (not recorded which). All receptors derive from a woman aged 25 to 45 who had recovered from COVID-19.

The chain uses TRBV6-4 and TRBJ2-3; 8 nucleotides line up with TRBD1. Germline loops: CDR1 MRHNA, CDR2 SNTAGT. J was trimmed by 3 bases and V by 10 bases; bases with no gene match: 9. The CDR3 has 14 residues. Here the CDR3 DNA reads TGTGCCACCTCGGACAGGGACAGGACAGATACGCAGTATTTT. It translates to CATSDRDRTDTQYF.

The chain couples TRBV27 to TRBJ1-1; weak D call: TRBD1 (5 bases). V was clipped by 6 bases and J by 2 bases, with 16 bases between them. The CDR3 contains 15 residues. Germline CDR1 is MNHEY and CDR2 is SMNVEV (reference sequence). The CDR3: CASSKIITGNTEAFF. DNA for the CDR3: TGTGCCAGCAGCAAGATCATAACAGGTAACACTGAAGCTTTCTTT.

The rearrangement links TRBV2 to TRBJ1-2, with 9 bases aligning to TRBD1. The CDR3 loop spans 14 amino acids. Germline V gives CDR1 SNHLY, CDR2 FYNNEI. With 5 bases clipped from V and 2 bases from J, the junction kept 3 bases outside the gene matches. The CDR3, as DNA: TGTGCCAGCAGTTCCGGACAGGGGAACTATGGCTACACCTTC. This translates into CASSSGQGNYGYTF.

This clone came up a few times. The chain recombines TRBV28 with TRBJ1-3, with D possibly being TRBD1 (6 bases). The CDR3 runs 16 residues. Germline CDR1 MDHEN, CDR2 SYDVKM. V was shortened by 7 bases and J by 4 bases, with 20 bases between the two germline ends. The CDR3 spells CASTLGGVQSGNTIYF. The DNA of the CDR3 is TGTGCCAGCACCCTAGGGGGGGTTCAATCCGGAAACACCATATATTTT.

The gene calls are TRBV5-6 and TRBJ1-5; D remains unclear. With 1 base removed from V and 7 bases from J, the gap between germline ends came to 9 bases. This CDR3 contains 13 residues. Per germline, CDR1 SGHDT and CDR2 YYEEEE. The CDR3 spells CASSLWGGQPQHF. Written as DNA, the CDR3 is TGTGCCAGCAGCTTGTGGGGAGGACAGCCCCAGCATTTT.

The chain couples TRBV5-1 to TRBJ2-3, with 8 bases matching TRBD2. Germline loops: CDR1 SGHRS, CDR2 YFSETQ. Germline trimming cut 2 bases from V and 8 bases from J; bases unmatched to any gene: 10. The CDR3 runs 15 residues. In DNA, the CDR3 is TGCGCCAGCAGCTTTACTAGCGGTAGGGGAGGTACGCAGTATTTT. Its protein is CASSFTSGRGGTQYF.

The gene calls are TRBV7-9 and TRBJ1-4, with TRBD1 matching 7 bases. The CDR3 has 16 residues. CDR1 is SEHNR, CDR2 FQNEAQ, per germline (reference sequence). V shed 5 bases, J shed 0 bases, and the junction held 6 bases outside the gene matches. CDR3: CASSPYGQATNEKLFF. In nucleotides, the CDR3 is TGTGCCAGCAGCCCCTATGGACAGGCAACTAATGAAAAACTGTTTTTT.

The rearrangement joins TRBV5-1 to TRBJ2-7; tentatively, D is TRBD1 (6 bases). Germline-derived CDR1 and CDR2 are SGHRS and YFSETQ. This CDR3 has 14 amino acids. V was trimmed by 7 bases and J by 4 bases, leaving 18 bases between them. The DNA for the CDR3 is TGCGCCAGCGGCCTCGGGGACAAGCTTTACGAGCAGTACTTC. The encoded protein is CASGLGDKLYEQYF.

The V and J genes are TRBV19 and TRBJ2-7; 8 bases line up with TRBD1. Germline V gene data show CDR1 as LNHDA and CDR2 as SQIVND (reference sequence). CDR3 size: 15 residues. Losses at the gene ends were 3 bases for V and 6 bases for J; bases not matched to a gene: 10. CDR3: CASSIVGQGIGEQYF. DNA of the CDR3: TGTGCCAGTAGTATTGTCGGACAGGGAATCGGCGAGCAGTACTTC.

The chain is built from TRBV19 and TRBJ2-3; no clear D. The CDR3 consists of 14 residues. Germline V gene lookup returns CDR1 LNHDA and CDR2 SQIVND (reference sequence). The V gene lost 6 bases and the J gene lost 0 bases, with 10 bases spanning the gap. CDR3 sequence: CASRLEASTDTQYF. In DNA, the CDR3 is TGTGCCAGTAGGCTAGAGGCGAGCACAGATACGCAGTATTTT.

The chain links TRBV3-1 (or the pseudogene TRBV3-2) to TRBJ2-3, with 8 bases lining up with TRBD2. The V and J ends lost 2 bases and 5 bases, in that order; junction bases with no gene match: 9. The V gene's germline CDR1 is LGHDT and CDR2 YNNKEL (reference sequence). The length of the CDR3 is 16 residues. Written as DNA, the CDR3 is TGTGCCAGCAGCCAACTGCCCGGGGGGGTGGGAGATACGCAGTATTTT. It translates to CASSQLPGGVGDTQYF.

V usage is TRBV19 and J usage is TRBJ2-5; D is unclear. V was clipped by 6 bases and J by 3 bases, with 11 bases between them. The CDR3 consists of 13 residues. Germline values: CDR1 LNHDA, CDR2 SQIVND (reference sequence). The CDR3, as DNA: TGTGCCAGTAGCCGACTCGGAGAAGAGACCCAGTACTTC. Protein sequence: CASSRLGEETQYF.

This clone showed up just a few times. The V and J genes are TRBV10-1 and TRBJ1-5; 11 bases fit TRBD1. The CDR3 is made up of 17 amino acids. Germline CDR1 WNHNN, CDR2 SYGVQD (reference sequence). The trim removed 4 bases at V and 4 bases at J, leaving 9 bases unmatched. CDR3 amino acids: CASSGRDRGRGNQPQHF. The CDR3 coding sequence is TGCGCCAGCAGTGGCCGGGACAGGGGGAGAGGGAATCAGCCCCAGCATTTT.

The V call is TRBV12-3 or TRBV12-4, the J call TRBJ2-1; TRBD1 matches 7 bases. V dropped 6 bases and J dropped 7; count of bases not matched to a gene: 6. The CDR3 totals 13 residues. DNA of the CDR3: TGTGCCAGCAGCCCGGGACAGCGTAATGAGCAGTTCTTC. This gives the protein CASSPGQRNEQFF.

The chain links TRBV13 to TRBJ2-7; tentative D call: TRBD1 (6 bases). V lost 3 bases to trimming and J lost 3 bases, with 12 bases between them. Germline CDR1 and CDR2: PRHDT and FYEKMQ (reference sequence). The CDR3 has 14 amino acids. The CDR3, as DNA: TGTGCCAGCAGCTTCCCCGGACAGAACTACGAGCAGTACTTC. Its protein product is CASSFPGQNYEQYF. Using reference TRBV13 and TRBJ2-7 for the parts outside the CDR3, the full variable domain is AAGVIQSPRHLIKEKRETATLKCYPIPRHDTVYWYQQGPGQDPQFLISFYEKMQSDKGSIPDRFSAQQFSDYHSELNMSSLELGDSALYFCASSFPGQNYEQYFGPGTRLTVT.

This chain uses TRBV4-1 with TRBJ2-1; no firm D call. The CDR3 extends over 15 amino acids. V lost 2 bases, J lost 8 bases, and 16 bases lay in between. Germline loops: CDR1 MGHRA, CDR2 YSYEKL. CDR3 DNA: TGCGCCAGCAGCCAAATACTTAGTCAAAATTATGAGCAGTTCTTC. Its protein is CASSQILSQNYEQFF.

This clone is a singleton in its sample. V usage is TRBV7-9 and J usage is TRBJ1-1, with TRBD1 matching over 8 bases. Germline CDR1 reads SEHNR; CDR2 reads FQNEAQ (reference sequence). Trimming took 5 bases from V and 4 from J; bases not matched to a gene: 3. The CDR3 spans 13 residues. The CDR3 region has the DNA TGTGCCAGCAGCCTCACAGGGGGCACTGAAGCTTTCTTT. It specifies CASSLTGGTEAFF. Using reference TRBV7-9 and TRBJ1-1 for the parts outside the CDR3, the full variable domain is DTGVSQNPRHKITKRGQNVTFRCDPISEHNRLYWYRQTLGQGPEFLTYFQNEAQLEKSRLLSDRFSAERPKGSFSTLEIQRTEQGDSAMYLCASSLTGGTEAFFGQGTRLTVV.

The rearrangement joins TRBV9 to TRBJ1-2; 7 nucleotides line up with TRBD1. The CDR3 consists of 13 residues. J lost 5 bases, V lost 1 base, and 2 bases had no gene match. Germline CDR1 SGDLS, CDR2 YYNGEE. Here the CDR3 DNA reads TGTGCCAGCAGCGTACGGACAGGTTATGGCTACACCTTC. Residues: CASSVRTGYGYTF.

This rearrangement joins TRBV5-4 to TRBJ1-4; D is possibly TRBD1 (5 bases). The V and J ends lost 0 bases and 4 bases respectively, with 7 bases between them. This CDR3 has 14 residues. Germline CDR1 and CDR2: SGHNT and YYREEE (reference sequence). The chain's CDR3 is CASSLDRSNEKLFF. CDR3 coding DNA: TGTGCCAGCAGCTTGGACAGGAGTAATGAAAAACTGTTTTTT.

The chain uses TRBV2 and TRBJ2-7; 8 bases align to TRBD2. CDR3 length: 14 residues. V lost 4 bases and J lost 2; bases outside the gene matches: 4. Per germline, CDR1 SNHLY and CDR2 FYNNEI. The CDR3 protein is CASSAGGNPYEQYF. For the CDR3, the DNA is TGTGCCAGCAGTGCGGGAGGGAACCCCTACGAGCAGTACTTC.

The chain combines TRBV5-1 with TRBJ1-3; 7 nucleotides line up with TRBD1. The germline CDR1 and CDR2 sequences are SGHRS and YFSETQ. The CDR3 runs to 16 residues. V lost 0 bases to trimming and J lost 3 bases; unmatched junction nucleotides: 6. This CDR3 reads CASSLGTGAGGNTIYF. The DNA for the CDR3 is TGCGCCAGCAGCTTGGGTACAGGGGCAGGTGGAAACACCATATATTTT.